This entry lists 3 T cell receptor beta chains sequenced from one sample in a study of cytomegalovirus exposure and HLA in healthy donors. PCR was performed using 60 Vbeta and 13 Jbeta primers. Data came from immunoSEQ multiplex PCR; TCRdb stores just in-frame clones and leaves some out. The sample holds 140,000 or so clones, over 70% seen once. Material for sequencing was PBMCs. Receptors were obtained from a woman aged 40 to 55 in good health and CMV-seronegative.

A note on this clone: The junction differs from germline at one of its ends, possibly a read error. The chain is built from TRBV6-6 and TRBJ2-6; 7 positions agree with TRBD2. Germline CDR1 and CDR2: MNHNY and SVGAGI (reference sequence). The CDR3 totals 15 residues. The CDR3 reads CAHGTIISGANALTF. DNA of the CDR3: TGTGCCCACGGGACTATTATATCTGGGGCCAACGCCCTGACTTTC.

About this clone: Germline and junction disagree at one end, which may indicate a read error. The chain recombines TRBV18 with TRBJ2-7, with D possibly matching TRBD2 (5 bases). In germline, CDR1 is KGHSH, CDR2 LQKENI. The CDR3 consists of 12 residues. The CDR3 bases are TGTGCCAGCTCACTAGCGACCTATGAGCAGTACTTC. It is translated as CASSLATYEQYF.

The chain combines TRBV6-1 with TRBJ2-7; D gene unclear. V was cut by 2 bases and J by 2 bases, with 7 bases left in between. The germline gives CDR1 MNHNS, CDR2 SASEGT. This CDR3 has 13 residues. CDR3 DNA: TGTGCCAGCAGTGAAAGACAAGCCTACGAGCAGTACTTC. Encoded protein: CASSERQAYEQYF.